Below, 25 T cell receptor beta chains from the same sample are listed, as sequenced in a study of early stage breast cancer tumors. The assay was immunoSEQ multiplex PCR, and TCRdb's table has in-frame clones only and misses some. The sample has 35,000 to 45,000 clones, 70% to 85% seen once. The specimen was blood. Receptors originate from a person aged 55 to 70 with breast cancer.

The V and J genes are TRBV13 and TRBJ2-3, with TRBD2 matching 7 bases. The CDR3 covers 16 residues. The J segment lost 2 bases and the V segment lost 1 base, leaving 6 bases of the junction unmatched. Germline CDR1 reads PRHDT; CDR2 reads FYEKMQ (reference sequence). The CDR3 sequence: CASSLAVGGDTDTQYF. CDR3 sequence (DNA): TGTGCCAGCAGCTTAGCGGTGGGGGGGGACACAGATACGCAGTATTTT. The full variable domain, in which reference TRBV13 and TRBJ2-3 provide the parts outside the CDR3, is AAGVIQSPRHLIKEKRETATLKCYPIPRHDTVYWYQQGPGQDPQFLISFYEKMQSDKGSIPDRFSAQQFSDYHSELNMSSLELGDSALYFCASSLAVGGDTDTQYFGPGTRLTVL.

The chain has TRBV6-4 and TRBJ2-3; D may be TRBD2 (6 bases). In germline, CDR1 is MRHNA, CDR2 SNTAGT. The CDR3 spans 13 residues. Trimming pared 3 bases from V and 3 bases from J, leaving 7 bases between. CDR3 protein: CASSEAGTDTQYF. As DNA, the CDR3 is TGTGCCAGCAGTGAGGCGGGAACAGATACGCAGTATTTT.

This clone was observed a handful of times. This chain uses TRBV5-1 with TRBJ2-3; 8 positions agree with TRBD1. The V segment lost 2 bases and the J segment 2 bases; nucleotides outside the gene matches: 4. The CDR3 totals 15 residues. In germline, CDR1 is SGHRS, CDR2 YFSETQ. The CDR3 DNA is TGCGCCAGCAGCTTAGGGACAGGAGACACAGATACGCAGTATTTT. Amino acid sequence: CASSLGTGDTDTQYF.

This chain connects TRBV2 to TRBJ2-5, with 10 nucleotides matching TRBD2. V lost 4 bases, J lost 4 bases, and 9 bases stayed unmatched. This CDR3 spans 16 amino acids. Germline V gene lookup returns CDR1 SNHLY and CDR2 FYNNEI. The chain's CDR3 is CASSGGVAGGLETQYF. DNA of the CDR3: TGTGCCAGCAGTGGGGGGGTAGCGGGAGGATTAGAGACCCAGTACTTC.

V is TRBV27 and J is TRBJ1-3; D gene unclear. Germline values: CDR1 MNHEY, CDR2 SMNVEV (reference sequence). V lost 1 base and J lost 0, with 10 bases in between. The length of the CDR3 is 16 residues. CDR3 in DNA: TGTGCCAGCAGTTTATTTCCTGTGGGCTCTGGAAACACCATATATTTT. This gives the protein CASSLFPVGSGNTIYF.

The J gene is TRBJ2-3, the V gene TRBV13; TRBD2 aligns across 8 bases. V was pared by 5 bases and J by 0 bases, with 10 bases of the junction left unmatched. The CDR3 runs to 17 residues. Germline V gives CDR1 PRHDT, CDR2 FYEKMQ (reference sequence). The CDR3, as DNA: TGTGCCAGCAGCGCTCGGGCTAGCGGGCGAAGCACAGATACGCAGTATTTT. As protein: CASSARASGRSTDTQYF.

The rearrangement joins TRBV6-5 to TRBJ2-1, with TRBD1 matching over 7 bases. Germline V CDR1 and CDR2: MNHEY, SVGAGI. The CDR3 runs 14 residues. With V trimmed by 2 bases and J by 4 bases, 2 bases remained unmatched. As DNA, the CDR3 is TGTGCCAGCAGTTACCGGGGACAGTACAATGAGCAGTTCTTC. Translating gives CASSYRGQYNEQFF.

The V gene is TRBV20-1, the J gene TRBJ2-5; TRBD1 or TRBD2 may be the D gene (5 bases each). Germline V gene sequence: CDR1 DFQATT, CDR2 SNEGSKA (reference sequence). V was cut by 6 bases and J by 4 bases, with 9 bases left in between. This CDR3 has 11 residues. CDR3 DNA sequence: TGCAGTGCGAGGGGCCCAGAGACCCAGTACTTC. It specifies CSARGPETQYF.

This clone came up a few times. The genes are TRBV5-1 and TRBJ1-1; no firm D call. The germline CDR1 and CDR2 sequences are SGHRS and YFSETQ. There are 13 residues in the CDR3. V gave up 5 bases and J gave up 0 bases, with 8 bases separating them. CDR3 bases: TGCGCCAGCAGTTTCTCTATGAACACTGAAGCTTTCTTT. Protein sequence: CASSFSMNTEAFF.

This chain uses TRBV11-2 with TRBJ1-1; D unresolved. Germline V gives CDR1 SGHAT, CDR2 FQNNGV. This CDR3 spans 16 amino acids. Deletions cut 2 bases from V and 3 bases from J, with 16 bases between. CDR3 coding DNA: TGTGCCAGCAGCTTAAATTACGGCCCACAAGACACTGAAGCTTTCTTT. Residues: CASSLNYGPQDTEAFF.

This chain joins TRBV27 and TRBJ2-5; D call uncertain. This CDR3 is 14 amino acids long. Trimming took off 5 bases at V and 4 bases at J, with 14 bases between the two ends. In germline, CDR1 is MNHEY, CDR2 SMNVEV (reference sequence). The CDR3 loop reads CASSRAASGETQYF. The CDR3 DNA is TGTGCCAGCAGTAGGGCGGCATCCGGAGAGACCCAGTACTTC.

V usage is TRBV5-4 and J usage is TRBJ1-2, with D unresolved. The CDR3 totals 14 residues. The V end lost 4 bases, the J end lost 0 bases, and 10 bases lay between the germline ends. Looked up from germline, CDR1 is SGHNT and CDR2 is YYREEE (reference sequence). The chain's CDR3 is CASSIEASNYGYTF. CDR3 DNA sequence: TGTGCCAGCAGCATCGAGGCCTCTAACTATGGCTACACCTTC.

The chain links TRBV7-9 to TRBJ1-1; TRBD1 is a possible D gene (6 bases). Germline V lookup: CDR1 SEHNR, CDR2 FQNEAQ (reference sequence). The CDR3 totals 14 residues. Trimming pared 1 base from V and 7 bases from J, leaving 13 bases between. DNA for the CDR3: TGTGCCAGCAGCTTAGGGCCGGGGGCATATGAAGCTTTCTTT. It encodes CASSLGPGAYEAFF.

The CDR3: CASSRGINQPQHF. In DNA, the CDR3 is TGTGCCAGCTCCCGGGGCATTAATCAGCCCCAGCATTTT. The rearrangement uses TRBV18 and TRBJ1-5; perhaps TRBD1 as D (5 bases). With 6 bases removed from V and 4 bases from J, the gap between germline ends came to 10 bases. Germline values: CDR1 KGHSH, CDR2 LQKENI. The CDR3 spans 13 residues. The complete variable domain, with remaining parts taken from reference TRBV18 and TRBJ1-5, reads NAGVMQNPRHLVRRRGQEARLRCSPMKGHSHVYWYRQLPEEGLKFMVYLQKENIIDESGMPKERFSAEFPKEGPSILRIQQVVRGDSAAYFCASSRGINQPQHFGDGTRLSIL.

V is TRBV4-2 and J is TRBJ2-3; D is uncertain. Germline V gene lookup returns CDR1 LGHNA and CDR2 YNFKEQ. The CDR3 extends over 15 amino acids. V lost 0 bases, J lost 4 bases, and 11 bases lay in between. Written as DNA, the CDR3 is TGTGCCAGCAGCCAAGATTGGGCTAGGGCAGATACGCAGTATTTT. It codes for CASSQDWARADTQYF.

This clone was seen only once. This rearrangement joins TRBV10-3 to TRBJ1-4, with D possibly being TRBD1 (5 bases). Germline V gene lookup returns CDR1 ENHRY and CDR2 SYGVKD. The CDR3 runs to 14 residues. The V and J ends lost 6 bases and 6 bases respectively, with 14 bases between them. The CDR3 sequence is CAISDPGLDEKLFF. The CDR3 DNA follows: TGTGCCATCAGCGACCCGGGGCTCGATGAAAAACTGTTTTTT.

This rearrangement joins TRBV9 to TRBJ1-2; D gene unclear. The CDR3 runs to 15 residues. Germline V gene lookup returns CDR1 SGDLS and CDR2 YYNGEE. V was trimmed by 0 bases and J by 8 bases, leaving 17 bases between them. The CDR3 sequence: CASSVAGEGHRGYTF. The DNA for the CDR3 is TGTGCCAGCAGCGTAGCTGGGGAGGGCCACCGGGGCTACACCTTC.

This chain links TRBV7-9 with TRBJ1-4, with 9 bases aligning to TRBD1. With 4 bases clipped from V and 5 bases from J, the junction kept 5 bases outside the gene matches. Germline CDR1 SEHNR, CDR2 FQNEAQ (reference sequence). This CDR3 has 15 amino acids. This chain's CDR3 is CASSWRGTGNEKLFF. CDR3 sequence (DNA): TGTGCCAGCAGCTGGCGTGGGACAGGGAATGAAAAACTGTTTTTT.

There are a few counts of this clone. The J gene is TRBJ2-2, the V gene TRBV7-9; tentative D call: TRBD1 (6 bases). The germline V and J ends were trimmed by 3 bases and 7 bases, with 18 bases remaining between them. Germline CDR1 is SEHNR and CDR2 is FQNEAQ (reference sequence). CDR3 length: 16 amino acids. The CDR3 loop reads CASSFKRRTVYGELFF. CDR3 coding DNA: TGTGCCAGCAGCTTCAAGCGTCGGACAGTTTACGGGGAGCTGTTTTTT.

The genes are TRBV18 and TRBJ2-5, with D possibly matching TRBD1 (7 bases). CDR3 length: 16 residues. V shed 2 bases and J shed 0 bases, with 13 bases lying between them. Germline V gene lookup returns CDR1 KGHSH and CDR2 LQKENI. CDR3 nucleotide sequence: TGTGCCAGCTCACCATTCGCAGGGGGGAACCAAGAGACCCAGTACTTC. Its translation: CASSPFAGGNQETQYF.

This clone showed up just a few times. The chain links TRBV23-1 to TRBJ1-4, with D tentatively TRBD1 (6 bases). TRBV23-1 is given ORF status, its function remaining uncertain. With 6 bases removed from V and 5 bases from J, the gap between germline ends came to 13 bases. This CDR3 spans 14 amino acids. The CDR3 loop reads CASRGTGYNEKLFF. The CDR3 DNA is TGCGCCAGCAGGGGCACAGGGTACAATGAAAAACTGTTTTTT.

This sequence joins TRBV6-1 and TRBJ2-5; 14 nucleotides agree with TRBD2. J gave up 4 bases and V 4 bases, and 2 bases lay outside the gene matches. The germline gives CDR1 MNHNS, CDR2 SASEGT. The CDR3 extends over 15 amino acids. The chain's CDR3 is CASSGLAGGPETQYF. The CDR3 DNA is TGTGCCAGCAGTGGACTAGCGGGGGGGCCAGAGACCCAGTACTTC.

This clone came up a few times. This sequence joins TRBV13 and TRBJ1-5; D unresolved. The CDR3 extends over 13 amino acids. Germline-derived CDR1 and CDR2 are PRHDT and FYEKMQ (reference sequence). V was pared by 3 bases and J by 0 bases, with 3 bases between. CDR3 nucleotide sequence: TGTGCCAGCAGCTTCGGTAGCAATCAGCCCCAGCATTTT. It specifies CASSFGSNQPQHF.

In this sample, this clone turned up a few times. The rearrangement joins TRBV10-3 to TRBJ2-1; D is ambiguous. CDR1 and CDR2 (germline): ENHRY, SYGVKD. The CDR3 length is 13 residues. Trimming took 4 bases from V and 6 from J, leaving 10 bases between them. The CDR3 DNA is TGTGCCATCAGTGGTTCGCTAGTCAATGAGCAGTTCTTC. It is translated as CAISGSLVNEQFF.

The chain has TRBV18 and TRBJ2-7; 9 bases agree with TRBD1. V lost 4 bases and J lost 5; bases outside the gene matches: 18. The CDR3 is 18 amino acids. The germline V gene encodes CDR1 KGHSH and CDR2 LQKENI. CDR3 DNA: TGTGCCAGCTCACAGGAACCGGGGGGACAGGGTATCAATCACGAGCAGTACTTC. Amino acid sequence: CASSQEPGGQGINHEQYF.